This TCR beta chain was sequenced during a study of regulatory T cells in long-lasting Graves disease. Looking at the study overall: In persistent Graves' disease, antithyroid drugs had been taken for over 5 years and TSH receptor antibodies stayed positive. Notes on the study in general: Persistent Graves' patients showed less TCR diversity than newly diagnosed ones.

CDR3 length: 15 residues. Germline trimming cut 1 base from V and 6 bases from J; bases unmatched to any gene: 8. Per germline, CDR1 PRHDT and CDR2 FYEKMQ (reference sequence). The sample holds a few counts of this clonotype. Its antigen is still unknown. Building of the TCR beta libraries involved iRepertoire HTBI primers and Arm-PCR of CDR3 regions. Each CDR3 protein gets one entry after TCRdb re-called the multiplex PCR reads with MiXCR. The sample yields 500,000 to 800,000 distinct CDR3 sequences, 25% to 30% seen once. Time point defined: persistent/refractory GD, antithyroid drugs over 5 years with positive TRAb. Extracted PBMC RNA gave rise to the TCR library. Into tubes containing EDTA, 8 to 9.5 milliliters of peripheral blood were drawn.

This TCR derives from a female donor with Graves disease. The material sequenced was peripheral blood mononuclear cells (PBMCs), taken when the disease was refractory, from a patient treated with antithyroid drugs. This chain joins TRBV13 and TRBJ1-2; 7 nucleotides match TRBD1. CDR3 residues: CASSLAMTGSDGYTF. The CDR3 DNA reads as TGTGCCAGCAGCTTAGCGATGACAGGGTCAGATGGCTACACCTTC.